The 25 T cell receptor beta chains in this list originate from one sample, sequenced in a study of blood T cell repertoires in COVID-19. The table came from immunoSEQ multiplex PCR; TCRdb's copy has only in-frame clones and leaves some out. The sample shows under 130,000 clones, around nine tenths of them seen only once. Sequencing was carried out using peripheral blood. These receptors came from a human donor in a cohort sampled during active COVID-19.

This clone was observed a few times. V gene TRBV27 combines with J gene TRBJ2-7, with 7 bases matching TRBD1. After removal of 6 bases from V and 2 bases from J, the junction contained 7 bases not matched to a gene. Germline CDR1 MNHEY, CDR2 SMNVEV (reference sequence). This CDR3 is 14 amino acids long. The CDR3 loop is CASSRTGPAYEQYF. DNA of the CDR3: TGTGCCAGCAGCCGGACAGGACCAGCCTACGAGCAGTACTTC.

This clone was seen a single time. The rearrangement links TRBV4-1 to TRBJ2-5; 9 nucleotides agree with TRBD1. The CDR3 contains 15 residues. Trimming at V came to 4 bases and at J to 4 bases, leaving 7 bases not matched to a gene. Per germline, CDR1 MGHRA and CDR2 YSYEKL. For the CDR3, the DNA is TGCGCCAGCAGCCCCCCCCGACAGGGGGGAGAGACCCAGTACTTC. Its translation: CASSPPRQGGETQYF.

The rearrangement uses TRBV7-9 and TRBJ2-1; TRBD2 matches 7 bases. Trimming removed 3 bases from V and 1 base from J; junction bases left unmatched: 6. The CDR3 runs 16 residues. From germline, CDR1 is SEHNR and CDR2 FQNEAQ (reference sequence). CDR3 nucleotides: TGTGCCAGCAGCTTTGGCGGGAGTAGGTCCTACAATGAGCAGTTCTTC. The encoded protein is CASSFGGSRSYNEQFF. The entire variable domain, with the rest obtained from reference TRBV7-9 and TRBJ2-1, is as follows: DTGVSQNPRHKITKRGQNVTFRCDPISEHNRLYWYRQTLGQGPEFLTYFQNEAQLEKSRLLSDRFSAERPKGSFSTLEIQRTEQGDSAMYLCASSFGGSRSYNEQFFGPGTRLTVL.

This chain joins TRBV10-1 and TRBJ1-1; TRBD1 matches at 7 bases. V lost 6 bases to trimming and J lost 5 bases; unmatched junction nucleotides: 9. The CDR3 totals 14 residues. Germline lookup yields CDR1 WNHNN and CDR2 SYGVQD (reference sequence). The CDR3 DNA is TGCGCCAGCAGACCCGACAGGGCTGGGACTGAAGCTTTCTTT. Translation: CASRPDRAGTEAFF.

The V gene is TRBV9, the J gene TRBJ2-2; 8 nucleotides match TRBD1. The CDR3 spans 16 residues. With 0 bases clipped from V and 6 bases from J, the junction kept 7 bases outside the gene matches. In germline, CDR1 is SGDLS, CDR2 YYNGEE. The CDR3 DNA reads as TGTGCCAGCAGCGTAGCTTTAGGACAGGGACCCGGGGAGCTGTTTTTT. Amino acids: CASSVALGQGPGELFF.

This chain connects TRBV9 to TRBJ2-3; 9 bases align to TRBD1. This CDR3 spans 16 amino acids. Trimming took 4 bases from V and 5 from J; bases not matched to a gene: 11. CDR1 and CDR2 from the germline V gene are SGDLS and YYNGEE. As DNA, the CDR3 is TGTGCCAGCAGCTCCCGGGACAGGGATTTTAAAGATACGCAGTATTTT. Translating gives CASSSRDRDFKDTQYF.

The V and J genes are TRBV5-6 and TRBJ2-7, with 13 bases aligning to TRBD2. After removal of 0 bases from V and 4 bases from J, the junction contained 7 bases not matched to a gene. The CDR3 contains 17 residues. CDR1 SGHDT and CDR2 YYEEEE come from the germline V gene. CDR3 DNA sequence: TGTGCCAGCAGCTTGGACGGACTAGCGGGGGTCACTTACGAGCAGTACTTC. As protein: CASSLDGLAGVTYEQYF.

The CDR3 loop reads CASSREVENEQYF. The CDR3 DNA reads as TGTGCCAGCTCAAGAGAAGTTGAAAACGAGCAGTACTTC. The rearrangement joins TRBV18 to TRBJ2-7; D is uncertain. Germline lookup yields CDR1 KGHSH and CDR2 LQKENI. This CDR3 contains 13 residues. Trimming left V 5 bases short and J 5 bases short, with 13 bases between.

The chain uses TRBV5-1 and TRBJ1-6, with 7 bases aligning to TRBD1. V shed 2 bases, J shed 5 bases, and the junction held 4 bases outside the gene matches. This CDR3 has 15 residues. Germline assignment: CDR1 SGHRS and CDR2 YFSETQ. CDR3 in amino acids: CASSFGDRNNSPLHF. For the CDR3, the DNA is TGCGCCAGCAGCTTCGGGGACAGAAATAATTCACCCCTCCACTTT.

This chain connects TRBV27 to TRBJ1-6; tentatively, D is TRBD1 (6 bases). Germline V gene lookup returns CDR1 MNHEY and CDR2 SMNVEV (reference sequence). The V gene lost 6 bases and the J gene lost 5 bases, with 8 bases spanning the gap. The CDR3 is 13 amino acids. CDR3 amino acids: CASRQGNNSPLHF. The CDR3 DNA reads TGTGCCAGCAGGCAGGGGAATAATTCACCCCTCCACTTT.

V usage is TRBV2 and J usage is TRBJ2-7, with 9 bases lining up with TRBD1. The CDR3 has 14 residues. The V segment lost 9 bases and the J segment 2 bases; nucleotides outside the gene matches: 8. Germline CDR1 reads SNHLY; CDR2 reads FYNNEI. The CDR3 DNA reads as TGTGCCAGTAAAGGACAGGGGTCCACCTACGAGCAGTACTTC. It encodes CASKGQGSTYEQYF.

The chain links TRBV25-1 to TRBJ2-1; 11 nucleotides align to TRBD2. Germline trimming cut 4 bases from V and 5 bases from J; bases unmatched to any gene: 10. CDR1 is MGHDK, CDR2 SYGVNS, per germline. This CDR3 has 17 amino acids. The CDR3 sequence: CASSALPLAGDHNEQFF. The CDR3 DNA is TGTGCCAGCAGTGCCCTTCCACTAGCGGGAGACCACAATGAGCAGTTCTTC.

This clone appeared a single time. This rearrangement joins TRBV7-9 to TRBJ1-2; 12 nucleotides align to TRBD1. CDR1 is SEHNR and CDR2 is FQNEAQ in the germline V gene (reference sequence). The junction had 4 bases not matched to a gene; V was cut back by 3 bases and J by 8 bases. The CDR3 contains 14 residues. CDR3 bases: TGTGCCAGCAGCTTCACAGGGACAGGGGGCGGCTACACCTTC. Translation gives CASSFTGTGGGYTF.

The chain carries TRBV7-8 and TRBJ1-1, with 9 nucleotides matching TRBD1. Germline trimming cut 0 bases from V and 12 bases from J; bases unmatched to any gene: 11. The CDR3 loop spans 15 amino acids. Looked up from germline, CDR1 is SGHVS and CDR2 is FQNEAQ. CDR3 region: CASSLARGTGLKTFF. CDR3 coding DNA: TGTGCCAGCAGCTTAGCGAGGGGGACAGGGCTAAAAACTTTCTTT.

The CDR3 protein is CASSLNVPGQGEPLHF. The CDR3 nucleotides read TGCGCCAGCAGCTTGAACGTCCCGGGACAGGGGGAACCCCTCCACTTT. The rearrangement joins TRBV5-1 to TRBJ1-6, with 11 bases aligning to TRBD1. Germline V gene lookup returns CDR1 SGHRS and CDR2 YFSETQ. Germline trimming cut 1 base from V and 12 bases from J; bases unmatched to any gene: 9. The CDR3 runs 16 residues. The complete variable domain, with remaining parts taken from reference TRBV5-1 and TRBJ1-6, reads KAGVTQTPRYLIKTRGQQVTLSCSPISGHRSVSWYQQTPGQGLQFLFEYFSETQRNKGNFPGRFSGRQFSNSRSEMNVSTLELGDSALYLCASSLNVPGQGEPLHFGNGTRLTVT.

The chain employs TRBV27 and TRBJ2-1, with no clear D. CDR1 and CDR2 from the germline V gene are MNHEY and SMNVEV (reference sequence). V gave up 0 bases and J gave up 6 bases, with 6 bases separating them. The CDR3 has 13 residues. In DNA, the CDR3 is TGTGCCAGCAGTTTATCCCCCCTCAATGAGCAGTTCTTC. Translation gives CASSLSPLNEQFF.

The chain is built from TRBV19 and TRBJ2-1; tentative D call: TRBD2 (7 bases). Germline values: CDR1 LNHDA, CDR2 SQIVND (reference sequence). Trimming removed 4 bases from V and 12 bases from J, with 16 bases in between. The CDR3 length is 13 residues. The CDR3, as DNA: TGTGCCAGTAGTAAGCCTGCGGGGGCTACGCAGTTCTTC. Its protein product is CASSKPAGATQFF.

CDR3 coding DNA: TGTGCCTCCACCGCAGTGGGGCTAGATAGCTACACCTTC. Amino acid sequence: CASTAVGLDSYTF. The chain carries TRBV27 and TRBJ1-2; the D gene is possibly TRBD1 (5 bases). Trimming removed 11 bases at V and 9 bases at J, with 22 bases between. The CDR3 totals 13 residues. Germline loops: CDR1 MNHEY, CDR2 SMNVEV (reference sequence).

The chain links TRBV30 to TRBJ1-5; 8 bases fit TRBD1. Germline-derived CDR1 and CDR2 are GTSNPN and SVGIG (reference sequence). CDR3 length: 14 amino acids. V lost 8 bases to trimming and J lost 6 bases; unmatched junction nucleotides: 12. CDR3 DNA sequence: TGTGCCGGGACCTTAGGACAGGGAGGTCAGCCCCAGCATTTT. Its translation: CAGTLGQGGQPQHF.

This clone was recorded only once. The V and J genes are TRBV4-1 and TRBJ1-1; TRBD1 matches at 7 bases. Germline CDR1 reads MGHRA; CDR2 reads YSYEKL. V shed 4 bases and J 2 bases; nucleotides not matched to a gene: 7. The CDR3 runs 15 residues. Here the CDR3 reads CASSPTGTANTEAFF. CDR3 sequence (DNA): TGCGCCAGCAGCCCTACCGGGACAGCAAACACTGAAGCTTTCTTT.

This clone was observed a few times. The chain has TRBV6-2 or TRBV6-3 and TRBJ1-5, with TRBD1 matching over 7 bases. Per the germline V gene, CDR1 is MNHEY and CDR2 is SVGEGT. V shed 2 bases, J shed 5 bases, and the junction held 3 bases outside the gene matches. The CDR3 extends over 14 amino acids. CDR3 DNA sequence: TGTGCCAGCAGTTACGACAGGGATCATCAGCCCCAGCATTTT. Protein: CASSYDRDHQPQHF.

The sample holds one count of this clone. The rearrangement uses TRBV5-1 and TRBJ2-7; 7 bases line up with TRBD1. The CDR3 runs to 16 residues. In germline, CDR1 is SGHRS, CDR2 YFSETQ. The junction had 11 bases not matched to a gene; V was cut back by 3 bases and J by 2 bases. The CDR3, as DNA: TGCGCCAGCAGCTACTCAGACAGGGCCATCACCTACGAGCAGTACTTC. This gives the protein CASSYSDRAITYEQYF.

The V call is TRBV18, the J call TRBJ2-1; possible D gene TRBD1, 5 bases. The CDR3 runs to 14 residues. CDR1 KGHSH and CDR2 LQKENI come from the germline V gene. Deletions cut 4 bases from V and 5 bases from J, with 12 bases between. The CDR3, as DNA: TGTGCCAGCTCACACCCGACAGAAAACAATGAGCAGTTCTTC. This encodes CASSHPTENNEQFF.

This chain links TRBV7-9 with TRBJ1-1; a possible D gene is TRBD1 (5 bases). This CDR3 is 14 amino acids long. V was pared by 9 bases and J by 2 bases, with 16 bases between. CDR1 and CDR2 (germline): SEHNR, FQNEAQ (reference sequence). In DNA form, the CDR3 reads TGTGCCAGTCTGACCGCGGGGCTAAACACTGAAGCTTTCTTT. Translating gives CASLTAGLNTEAFF.

This rearrangement joins TRBV5-4 to TRBJ2-1; 13 bases are shared with TRBD2. Trimming removed 4 bases from V and 0 bases from J; junction bases left unmatched: 4. Per the germline V gene, CDR1 is SGHNT and CDR2 is YYREEE (reference sequence). The CDR3 is 17 amino acids. CDR3 residues: CASSVGLAGSSYNEQFF. The CDR3 DNA follows: TGTGCCAGCAGCGTGGGACTAGCGGGGAGCTCCTACAATGAGCAGTTCTTC.